This T cell receptor beta chain comes out of a study of regulatory T cells in long-lasting Graves disease. This clonotype has more than one count but fewer than ten. Its antigen remains unknown. At one of its ends the junction is not consistent with the germline gene, which may arise from a read error. Time point noted: persistent/refractory GD, antithyroid drugs over 5 years with positive TRAb. Preparation of the TCR library used RNA extracted from PBMCs. Arm-PCR of CDR3 regions with iRepertoire HTBI primers generated TCR beta libraries. Using its own MiXCR run on the multiplex PCR reads, TCRdb lists one record per CDR3 protein. This sample has more than 650,000 distinct CDR3 sequences; 25% to 35% occur once, and the top ten carry under 55%. Study-wide results and caveats: Investigators studied peripheral blood only, not thyroid tissue.

The starting material was peripheral blood mononuclear cells (PBMCs), obtained when the disease was refractory, from a patient treated with antithyroid drugs. The clonotype was recovered from a female donor with Graves disease.

CDR3 in amino acids: CASSQEGAGVPNPRF. CDR3 in DNA: TGTGCCAGCAGCCAAGAAGGAGCGGGAGTCCCCAATCCCAGATTC. This rearrangement joins TRBV3-1 to TRBJ2-5, with 8 nucleotides matching TRBD2. The CDR3 totals 15 residues. Germline lookup yields CDR1 LGHDT and CDR2 YNNKEL (reference sequence).